These 8 T cell receptor beta chains originate from one sample sequenced in a study of graft-versus-host responses after intestinal transplantation (dated by TCRdb to the early 2020s). The library was obtained by the immunoSEQ multiplex PCR assay. What TCRdb holds here is the immuneACCESS table cut down to in-frame rearrangements. Part of the clones is not present; checked against another copy, under half of the missing clones reflect an unresolved V gene, and the others are unexplained. Present in this sample are about 29,000 clones, 85% to 95% of which were seen just once. The ten largest clones add up to over 0.7% of the sample. Sample: PBMCs, taken around 70 days after intestinal transplant. The receptors stem from a human patient who received an intestinal transplant, so some T cells may come from the graft donor.

This CDR3 reads CAWIYTGELFF. DNA for the CDR3: TGTGCCTGGATATACACCGGGGAGCTGTTTTTT. The J gene is TRBJ2-2, the V gene TRBV30; no definite D call. Germline V CDR1 and CDR2: GTSNPN, SVGIG (reference sequence). With 4 bases removed from V and 3 bases from J, the gap between germline ends came to 3 bases. This CDR3 has 11 residues.

The CDR3 region is CASSQDWDRVAFYEQYF. The CDR3 DNA reads as TGTGCCAGCAGCCAAGACTGGGACAGGGTCGCCTTCTACGAGCAGTACTTC. The chain couples TRBV4-2 to TRBJ2-7; 9 bases agree with TRBD1. This CDR3 has 17 residues. The junction had 9 bases not matched to a gene; V was cut back by 0 bases and J by 3 bases. Germline V CDR1 and CDR2: LGHNA, YNFKEQ.

The genes are TRBV2 and TRBJ2-5; D possibly corresponds to TRBD2 (7 bases). Trimming shortened V by 8 bases and J by 5 bases, and 24 bases separated the two germline ends. The germline V gene encodes CDR1 SNHLY and CDR2 FYNNEI. The CDR3 runs to 16 residues. The CDR3 region has the DNA TGTGCCAGCGGCGCGAGATCCGGGGGGCTTCAGGAGACCCAGTACTTC. As protein: CASGARSGGLQETQYF.

V is TRBV4-3 and J is TRBJ2-4, with 9 bases lining up with TRBD2. J was trimmed by 3 bases and V by 4 bases; bases with no gene match: 7. The CDR3 is 16 residues long. Germline-derived CDR1 and CDR2 are LGHNA and YSLEER. CDR3 protein: CASSRLAGLVKNIQYF. For the CDR3, the DNA is TGCGCCAGCAGCCGCCTAGCGGGGCTGGTCAAAAACATTCAGTACTTC.

The chain links TRBV21-1 to TRBJ2-5; whether TRBD1, the table's D call, matches the DNA was not checked. TRBV21-1 is a pseudogene segment. This CDR3 spans 13 amino acids. The CDR3 loop reads CASRRQIQETQYF. In nucleotides, the CDR3 is TGTGCCAGCAGGAGACAGATTCAAGAGACCCAGTACTTC.

The rearrangement uses TRBV5-1 and TRBJ2-7; D unresolved. Trimming stripped 0 bases from V and 2 bases from J, with 18 bases between. This CDR3 spans 17 amino acids. Germline V CDR1 and CDR2: SGHRS, YFSETQ. For the CDR3, the DNA is TGCGCCAGCAGCTTGGTGTGGCCTTCCCCAAAAACCTACGAGCAGTACTTC. Translated: CASSLVWPSPKTYEQYF.

The chain recombines TRBV6-1 with TRBJ1-1; possibly TRBD1 for D (5 bases). With 4 bases removed from V and 3 bases from J, the gap between germline ends came to 15 bases. This CDR3 region has 15 residues. CDR1 is MNHNS and CDR2 is SASEGT in the germline V gene. The CDR3 DNA sequence: TGTGCCAGCAGTGGGTTTTTTGACAGATACACTGAAGCTTTCTTT. This encodes CASSGFFDRYTEAFF.

The rearrangement joins TRBV6-1 to TRBJ2-7; 7 nucleotides align to TRBD1. V lost 6 bases, J lost 3 bases, and 8 bases stayed unmatched. This CDR3 comprises 14 residues. Germline V lookup: CDR1 MNHNS, CDR2 SASEGT. The CDR3 bases are TGTGCCAGCAGCAAGACAGGGCTCTTCTACGAGCAGTACTTC. It is translated as CASSKTGLFYEQYF.